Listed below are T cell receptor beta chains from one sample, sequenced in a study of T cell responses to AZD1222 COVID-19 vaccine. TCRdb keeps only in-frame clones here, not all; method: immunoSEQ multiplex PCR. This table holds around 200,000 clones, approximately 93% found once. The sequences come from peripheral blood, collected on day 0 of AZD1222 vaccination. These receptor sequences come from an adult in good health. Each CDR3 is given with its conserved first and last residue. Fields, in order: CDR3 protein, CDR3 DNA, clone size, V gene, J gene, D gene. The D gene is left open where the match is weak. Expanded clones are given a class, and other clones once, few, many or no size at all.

CATRGPHTGELFF	TGTGCCACCCGGGGACCCCACACCGGGGAGCTGTTTTTT	NA	TRBV3-1/TRBV3-2	TRBJ2-2	NA
CASSVVGNTIYF	TGTGCCAGCAGCGTCGTAGGAAACACCATATATTTT	NA	TRBV6-1	TRBJ1-3	NA
CASTAKFQGILNYGYTF	TGTGCCAGTACCGCTAAATTCCAGGGGATCCTCAACTATGGCTACACCTTC	NA	TRBV19	TRBJ1-2	NA
CSVLPISGGGIGTEAFF	TGCAGCGTCCTCCCCATCTCCGGAGGGGGGATCGGGACTGAAGCTTTCTTT	once	TRBV29-1	TRBJ1-1	NA
CASSPDRNYGYTF	TGTGCCAGTAGCCCAGACAGGAACTATGGCTACACCTTC	few	TRBV19	TRBJ1-2	NA
CASSLDSQGGQYF	TGTGCCAGCAGCTTAGACTCACAGGGAGGGCAGTACTTC	NA	TRBV7-8	TRBJ2-7	NA
CASRQRHNEQFF	TGTGCCAGCAGACAGCGTCACAATGAGCAGTTCTTC	once	TRBV27	TRBJ2-1	NA
CASSLDLFPAFNTEAFF	TGTGCCAGCAGCTTGGATCTCTTCCCGGCCTTTAACACTGAAGCTTTCTTT	NA	TRBV5-5	TRBJ1-1	NA
CASSLWDRAWAFF	TGTGCCAGTAGCCTTTGGGACAGGGCATGGGCTTTCTTT	NA	TRBV19	TRBJ1-1	TRBD1
CASNSNTDTQYF	TGTGCCAGCAACTCCAACACAGATACGCAGTATTTT	NA	TRBV12-3/TRBV12-4	TRBJ2-3	NA
CASSQQGAGNTIYF	TGTGCCAGCAGCCAACAGGGGGCTGGAAACACCATATATTTT	NA	TRBV11-3	TRBJ1-3	TRBD1
CASSGSGGQSVGYTF	TGTGCCAGCAGCGGCTCCGGAGGCCAGTCGGTCGGCTACACCTTC	NA	TRBV9	TRBJ1-2	NA
CASSSGTGASGNTIYF	TGTGCCAGCAGCTCCGGGACAGGGGCCTCTGGAAACACCATATATTTT	NA	TRBV13	TRBJ1-3	TRBD1
CASSLERRNTEAFF	TGTGCCAGCAGCTTGGAAAGACGGAACACTGAAGCTTTCTTT	NA	TRBV5-4	TRBJ1-1	NA
CASSPTTGSRTEAFF	TGCGCCAGCAGCCCGACGACAGGGTCAAGGACTGAAGCTTTCTTT	NA	TRBV5-1	TRBJ1-1	TRBD1
CASSLVINRQETQYF	TGCGCCAGCAGCTTGGTGATTAACAGGCAAGAGACCCAGTACTTC	NA	TRBV5-1	TRBJ2-5	NA
CASSVTGFNTEAFF	TGTGCCAGTAGTGTGACAGGGTTTAACACTGAAGCTTTCTTT	once	TRBV19	TRBJ1-1	TRBD1
CATSRGVPVGNSPLHF	TGTGCCACCAGCAGAGGAGTTCCCGTAGGGAATTCACCCCTCCACTTT	NA	TRBV15	TRBJ1-6	NA
CASSLTPAKRYEQYF	TGTGCCAGCAGTTTAACCCCAGCGAAGAGGTACGAGCAGTACTTC	NA	TRBV27	TRBJ2-7	NA
CASSQGSGDYEQYF	TGCGCCAGCAGCCAGGGTAGCGGAGACTACGAGCAGTACTTC	NA	TRBV4-1	TRBJ2-7	NA
CATSDQLADSYNEQFF	TGTGCCACCAGTGACCAGCTAGCGGACTCCTACAATGAGCAGTTCTTC	NA	TRBV24-1	TRBJ2-1	TRBD2
CAISTSGGTYNEQFF	TGTGCCATCAGTACTAGCGGGGGGACTTACAATGAGCAGTTCTTC	NA	TRBV10-3	TRBJ2-1	TRBD2
CASSHTGTPNYGYTF	TGCGCCAGCAGCCATACAGGAACTCCTAACTATGGCTACACCTTC	once	TRBV4-1	TRBJ1-2	NA
CASSAKVGGNSPLHF	TGCGCCAGCAGCGCGAAGGTTGGAGGGAATTCACCCCTCCACTTT	NA	TRBV4-1	TRBJ1-6	NA
CASSLALQGRYEQYF	TGTGCCAGCAGCTTAGCCCTGCAGGGTAGATACGAGCAGTACTTC	NA	TRBV11-2	TRBJ2-7	NA
CASSQGRDSYNSPLHF	TGTGCCAGCAGCCAGGGAAGGGACTCCTATAATTCACCCCTCCACTTT	NA	TRBV4-2	TRBJ1-6	NA
CASSRTGTEKETQYF	TGTGCCAGCTCACGAACCGGGACAGAGAAAGAGACCCAGTACTTC	NA	TRBV18	TRBJ2-5	TRBD1
CASSILQGASDTEAFF	TGCGCCAGCAGCATCCTTCAGGGGGCGTCGGACACTGAAGCTTTCTTT	NA	TRBV5-1	TRBJ1-1	TRBD1
CASSSAVDYGNEQFF	TGCGCCAGCAGCTCCGCAGTCGACTACGGCAATGAGCAGTTCTTC	NA	TRBV5-1	TRBJ2-1	NA